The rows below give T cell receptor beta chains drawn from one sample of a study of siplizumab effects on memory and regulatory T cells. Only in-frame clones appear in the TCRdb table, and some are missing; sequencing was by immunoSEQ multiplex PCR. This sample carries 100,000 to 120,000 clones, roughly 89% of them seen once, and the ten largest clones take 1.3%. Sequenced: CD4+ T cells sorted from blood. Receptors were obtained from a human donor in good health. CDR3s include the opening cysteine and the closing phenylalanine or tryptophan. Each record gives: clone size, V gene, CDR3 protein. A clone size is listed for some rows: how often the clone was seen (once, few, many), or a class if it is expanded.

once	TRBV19	CASSVRGQGRPWNTEAFF
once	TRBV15	CATSRDRGYTEAFF
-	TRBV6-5	CASSRTGAGRTEAFF
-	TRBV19	CASTTTRVGEMVF
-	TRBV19	CASSSRDRGPPDTQYF
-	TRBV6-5	CASKRQNNEKLFF
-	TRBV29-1	CSVDGYYGYTF
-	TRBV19	CASSILEGSNDIQYF
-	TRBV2	CASSDRTGTYGYTF
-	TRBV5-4	CASSPPGRETQYF
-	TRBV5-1	CASSFQANYGYTF
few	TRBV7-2	CASSLAQSGGQPQHF
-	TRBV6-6	CASSNRDRVHEQYF
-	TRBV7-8	CASSLALMYMNSPLHF
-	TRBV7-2	CASSPQEANEQYF
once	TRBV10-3	CAIRERGWTGELFF
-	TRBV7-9	CASSFGTSISGNEQFF
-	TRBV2	CASSVSKGGGQQYF
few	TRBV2	CASSGPGQGDYTF
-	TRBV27	CASSLSGQDRGKNIQYF
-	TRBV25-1	CASSEWGQSYNEQFF
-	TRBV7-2	CASSFFPGTEAFF
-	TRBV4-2	CASSQEVGGRGNQPQHF
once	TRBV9	CASSPGTGSGELFF
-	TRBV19	CASSRTSTGRETQYF
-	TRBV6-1	CASSEPYRGRTLNTGELFF
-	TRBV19	CASRYMGAGGYTF
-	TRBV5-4	CASSYRFSYEQYF
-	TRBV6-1	CASTSGQGNRFEQYF
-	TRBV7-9	CASSLGLSWAGPYEQYF
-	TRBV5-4	CASSSQKETTNEKLFF
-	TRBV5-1	CASSLVATGGTGELFF
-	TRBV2	CASTWGTGELFF
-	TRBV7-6	CASSFLPPSGGEETQYF